This paragraph reports one T cell receptor (beta chain). The sample originates from a study of shared clonotypes between healthy human individuals. Around 220 ng DNA, 30,000 or so T cell genomes, went into each sorted-subset replicate PCR. TCRdb keeps only in-frame clones here, not all; method: immunoSEQ multiplex PCR. The sample lists about 960,000 clones; 60% to 85% were seen once. Looked up from germline, CDR1 is MNHNS and CDR2 is SASEGT. This CDR3 is built from 14 residues. The V gene end was trimmed by 2 bases and the J gene end by 7 bases; junction bases not matched to a gene: 5. Input material: memory CD4+ T cells sorted from blood. The subset was: CD45RA-negative fraction. This clonotype originated in a man between 18 and 35 years old in good health. The V call is TRBV6-1, the J call TRBJ2-3, with 8 bases aligning to TRBD1. CDR3 in amino acids: CASSELGQGYTQYF. The CDR3 bases are TGTGCCAGCAGTGAACTAGGACAGGGTTATACGCAGTATTTT.